The TCR beta chain described here comes from a study of CD8+CD57+ T cells in acquired aplastic anemia. About the study: DNA from sorted CD4+ and CD8+ cells averaged around 3.2 ug.

CDR3 and TCR beta VDJ profiling relied on genomic DNA as the template. TCRdb used MiXCR to reprocess the reads, holding one entry per CDR3 protein. The data hold around 150,000 distinct CDR3 sequences, with around 48% observed a single time. The germline gives CDR1 MNHNS, CDR2 SASEGT. This CDR3 has 11 residues. Trimming pared 8 bases from V and 5 bases from J, leaving 7 bases between. Whole-study results and caveats: Between patients and controls, about 30 CD8+ CDR3 sequences were found in common. The CD8+ Simpson's diversity of patients and controls was not significantly different.

Patients selected for sequencing had displayed CD8+CD57+ cell expansion by flow cytometry. Each patient carried a diagnosis of severe acquired aplastic anemia. Remarks on this clonotype: Antigen unknown. A much larger clone differs by one base, so this may be a read error. This is likely a read error, given that the CDR3 carries no conserved phenylalanine or tryptophan at its end.

The chain employs TRBV6-1 and TRBJ1-5; D gene unclear. The specimen sequenced was sorted CD4+, CD8+, or CD8+CD57+ T cells (not recorded which) from PBMCs. The sequence came from a human donor with aplastic anemia. CDR3 nucleotides: TGTGCCAGCGGTCGGGATCAGCCCCAGCATTCT. Translation: CASGRDQPQHS.